This T cell receptor beta chain derives from a study of Ad26.COV2.S vaccination and SARS-CoV-2 variants. General observations from the study: Comparability of non-spike TCR breadth was observed across vaccine and placebo recipients.

On this clone itself: Antigen specificity is unknown.

CDR3 length equals 12 residues. Trimming removed 3 bases at V and 5 bases at J, with 7 bases between. Regarding treatment: some 19 received Ad26.COV2.S at low or high dose, single or two shots; roughly 5 received placebo; per-sample allocation not given. All samples were drawn on day 63, counting from the first vaccine or placebo injection. Donation came from an adult in Boston who was aged 18-55 years. The method was immunoSEQ multiplex PCR; TCRdb's version includes in-frame clones alone and lacks a portion of them. The profile covers about 280,000 clones, with more than 70% appearing a single time and roughly 3.5% taken by the ten largest.

The specimen was peripheral blood, collected in a trial of Ad26.COV2.S vaccine versus placebo. The chain couples TRBV12-3 or TRBV12-4 to TRBJ1-2; no firm D call. The sequence derives from a person aged 18 to 59 who received the Ad26.COV2.S COVID-19 vaccine or a placebo. This CDR3 is CASSFSDYGYTF. The CDR3 bases are TGTGCCAGCAGTTTTTCCGATTATGGCTACACCTTC.